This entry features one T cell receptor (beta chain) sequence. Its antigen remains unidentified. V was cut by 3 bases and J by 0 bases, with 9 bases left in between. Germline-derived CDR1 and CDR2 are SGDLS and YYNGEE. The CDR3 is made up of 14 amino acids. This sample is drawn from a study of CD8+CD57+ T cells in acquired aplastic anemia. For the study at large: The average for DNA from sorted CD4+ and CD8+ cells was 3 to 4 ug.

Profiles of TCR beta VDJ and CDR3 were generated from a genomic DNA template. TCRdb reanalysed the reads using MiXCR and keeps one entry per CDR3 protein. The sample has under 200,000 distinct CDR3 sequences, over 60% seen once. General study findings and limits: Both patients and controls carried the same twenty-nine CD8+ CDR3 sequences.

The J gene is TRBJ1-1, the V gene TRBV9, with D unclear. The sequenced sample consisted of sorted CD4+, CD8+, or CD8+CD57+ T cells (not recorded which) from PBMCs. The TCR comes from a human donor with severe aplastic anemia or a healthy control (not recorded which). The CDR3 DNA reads TGTGCCAGCAGCGACGGTCAGATGAACACTGAAGCTTTCTTT. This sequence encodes CASSDGQMNTEAFF.